This T cell receptor (beta chain) derives from a study of beta chain features in type 1 diabetes. Sorted CD4+ subsets: naive, central memory, regulatory, stem cell-like memory (CD45RO/CCR7/CD25/CD127/CD95/CD27 panel). Each of the sorted populations had a purity greater than 98%. Comments on this clone: The antigen is unknown.

CDR3 length equals 12 residues. The V and J ends lost 4 bases and 1 base respectively, with 2 bases between them. CDR1 is ENHRY, CDR2 SYGVKD, per germline. Broader study findings: Shorter TCRB CDR3s, moderately but significantly so, marked every one of the four CD4+ subsets in Type 1 diabetes patients.

The sequenced template was cDNA made from the entire isolated RNA. Naive, central memory and regulatory T cell samples produced a mean of approximately 4 million reads. Using immunoSEQ multiplex PCR, the repertoire was profiled, and TCRdb retains in-frame clones only, with some absent. The sample includes 150,000 to 160,000 clones, more than 9.5% of them seen just once. V usage is TRBV10-3 and J usage is TRBJ1-5; no clear D gene. The sequencing input was central memory CD4+ T cells from blood. This receptor was obtained from a man aged 18-30 years in good health. DNA of the CDR3: TGTGCCATCAGTGGGAGCAATCAGCCCCAGCATTTT. The encoded protein is CAISGSNQPQHF.